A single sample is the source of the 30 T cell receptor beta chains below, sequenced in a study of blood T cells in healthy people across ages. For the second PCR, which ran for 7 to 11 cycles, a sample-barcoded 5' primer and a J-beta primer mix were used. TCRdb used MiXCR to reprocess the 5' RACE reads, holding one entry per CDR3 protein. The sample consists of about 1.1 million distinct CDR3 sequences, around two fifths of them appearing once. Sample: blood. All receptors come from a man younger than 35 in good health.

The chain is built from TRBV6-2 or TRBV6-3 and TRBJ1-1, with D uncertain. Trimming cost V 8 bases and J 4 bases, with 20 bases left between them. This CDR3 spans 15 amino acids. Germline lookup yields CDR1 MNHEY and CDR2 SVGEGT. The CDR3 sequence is CASLTGGRVSTEAFF. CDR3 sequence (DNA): TGTGCCAGCCTCACCGGAGGTAGGGTTAGCACTGAAGCTTTCTTT.

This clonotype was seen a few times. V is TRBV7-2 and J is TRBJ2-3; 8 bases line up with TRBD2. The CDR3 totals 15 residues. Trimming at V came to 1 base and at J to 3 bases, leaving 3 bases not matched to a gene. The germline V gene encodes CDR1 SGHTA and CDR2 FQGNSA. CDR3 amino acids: CASSLGSGETDTQYF. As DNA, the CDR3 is TGTGCCAGCAGCTTAGGTAGCGGGGAAACAGATACGCAGTATTTT.

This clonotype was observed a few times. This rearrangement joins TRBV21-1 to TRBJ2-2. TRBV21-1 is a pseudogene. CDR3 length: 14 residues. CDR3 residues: CASSNPQNTGELFF. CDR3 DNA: TGTGCCAGCAGCAATCCCCAGAACACCGGGGAGCTGTTTTTT.

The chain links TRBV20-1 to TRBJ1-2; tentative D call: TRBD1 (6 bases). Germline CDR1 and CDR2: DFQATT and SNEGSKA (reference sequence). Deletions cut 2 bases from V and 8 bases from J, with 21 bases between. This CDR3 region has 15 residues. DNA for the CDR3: TGCAGTGCTAGATCGTACCCGGGGGCCTCCCCCGGCTACACCTTC. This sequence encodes CSARSYPGASPGYTF.

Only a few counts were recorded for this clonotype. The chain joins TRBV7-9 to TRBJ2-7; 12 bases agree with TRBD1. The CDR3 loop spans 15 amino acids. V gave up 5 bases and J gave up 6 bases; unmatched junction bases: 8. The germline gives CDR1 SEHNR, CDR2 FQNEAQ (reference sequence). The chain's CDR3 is CASSPPGQGAFEQYF. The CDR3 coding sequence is TGTGCCAGCAGCCCCCCGGGACAGGGGGCCTTCGAGCAGTACTTC.

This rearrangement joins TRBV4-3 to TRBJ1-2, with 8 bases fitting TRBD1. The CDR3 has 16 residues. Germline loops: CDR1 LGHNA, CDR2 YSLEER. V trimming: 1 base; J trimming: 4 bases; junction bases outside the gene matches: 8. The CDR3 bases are TGCGCCAGCAGCCAAGCGGGCAGGGGGCTCTCCTATGGCTACACCTTC. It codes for CASSQAGRGLSYGYTF.

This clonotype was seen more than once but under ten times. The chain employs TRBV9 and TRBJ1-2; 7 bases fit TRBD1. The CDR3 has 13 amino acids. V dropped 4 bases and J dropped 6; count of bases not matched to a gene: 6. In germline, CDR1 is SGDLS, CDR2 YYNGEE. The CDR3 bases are TGTGCCAGCAGCAGGACAGGCATCCATGGCTACACCTTC. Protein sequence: CASSRTGIHGYTF.

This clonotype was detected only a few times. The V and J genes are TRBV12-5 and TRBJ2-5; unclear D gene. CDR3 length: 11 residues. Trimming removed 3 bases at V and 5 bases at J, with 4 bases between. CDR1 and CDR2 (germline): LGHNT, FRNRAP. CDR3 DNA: TGTGCTAGTGGTTTCTTGGAGACCCAGTACTTC. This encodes CASGFLETQYF.

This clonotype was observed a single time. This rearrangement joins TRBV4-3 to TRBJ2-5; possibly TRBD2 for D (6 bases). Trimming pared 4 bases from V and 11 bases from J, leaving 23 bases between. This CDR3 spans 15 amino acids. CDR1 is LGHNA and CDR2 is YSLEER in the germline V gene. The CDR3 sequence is CASSLTGDGHNEQYF. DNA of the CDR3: TGCGCCAGCAGCCTAACGGGGGATGGACACAATGAGCAGTACTTC.

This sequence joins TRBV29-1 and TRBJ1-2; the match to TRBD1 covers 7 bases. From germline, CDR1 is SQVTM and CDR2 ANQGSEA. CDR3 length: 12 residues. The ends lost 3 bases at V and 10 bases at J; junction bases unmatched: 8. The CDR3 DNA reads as TGCAGCGTTGACAGCCGAGGGGGCGTCTACACCTTC. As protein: CSVDSRGGVYTF.

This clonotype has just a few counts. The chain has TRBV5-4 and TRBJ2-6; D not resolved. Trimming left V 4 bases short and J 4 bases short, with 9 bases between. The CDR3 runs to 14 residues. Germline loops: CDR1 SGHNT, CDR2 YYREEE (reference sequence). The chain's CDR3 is CASSPTEGANVLTF. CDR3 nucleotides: TGTGCCAGCAGCCCCACCGAGGGGGCCAACGTCCTGACTTTC. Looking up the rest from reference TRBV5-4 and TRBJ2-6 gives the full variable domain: ETGVTQSPTHLIKTRGQQVTLRCSSQSGHNTVSWYQQALGQGPQFIFQYYREEENGRGNFPPRFSGLQFPNYSSELNVNALELDDSALYLCASSPTEGANVLTFGAGSRLTVL.

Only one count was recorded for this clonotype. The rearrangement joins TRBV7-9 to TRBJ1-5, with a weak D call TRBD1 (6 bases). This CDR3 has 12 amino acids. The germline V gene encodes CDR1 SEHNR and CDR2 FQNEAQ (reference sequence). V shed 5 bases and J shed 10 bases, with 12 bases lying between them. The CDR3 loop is CASSRQQGPQHF. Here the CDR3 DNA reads TGTGCCAGCAGCCGTCAACAGGGCCCCCAGCATTTT. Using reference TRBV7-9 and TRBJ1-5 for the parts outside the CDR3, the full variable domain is DTGVSQNPRHKITKRGQNVTFRCDPISEHNRLYWYRQTLGQGPEFLTYFQNEAQLEKSRLLSDRFSAERPKGSFSTLEIQRTEQGDSAMYLCASSRQQGPQHFGDGTRLSIL.

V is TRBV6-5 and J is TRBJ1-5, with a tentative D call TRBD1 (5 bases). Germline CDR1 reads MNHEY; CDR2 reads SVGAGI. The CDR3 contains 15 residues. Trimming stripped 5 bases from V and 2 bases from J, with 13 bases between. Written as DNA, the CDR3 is TGTGCCAGCAGTCGACTTAGGGGTGGCAATCAGCCCCAGCATTTT. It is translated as CASSRLRGGNQPQHF.

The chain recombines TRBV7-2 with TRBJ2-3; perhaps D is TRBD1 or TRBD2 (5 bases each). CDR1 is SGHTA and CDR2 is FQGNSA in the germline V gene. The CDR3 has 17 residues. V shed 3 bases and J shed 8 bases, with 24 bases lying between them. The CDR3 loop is CASSLGSPDRMPGTQYF. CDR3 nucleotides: TGTGCCAGCAGCTTGGGGAGTCCCGACAGAATGCCAGGTACGCAGTATTTT.

The CDR3 bases are TGTGCCAGCAGTTCCCCGGGGAACTATGGCTACACCTTC. Protein: CASSSPGNYGYTF. The genes are TRBV12-3 or TRBV12-4 and TRBJ1-2; D is ambiguous. The CDR3 is 13 residues long. Trimming removed 4 bases at V and 2 bases at J, with 8 bases between.

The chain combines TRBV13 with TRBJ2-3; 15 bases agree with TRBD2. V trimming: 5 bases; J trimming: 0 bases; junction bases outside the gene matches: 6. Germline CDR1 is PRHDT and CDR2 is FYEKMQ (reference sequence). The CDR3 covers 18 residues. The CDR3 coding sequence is TGTGCCAGCAGCACCGGGACTAGCGGGGGGACTAGCACAGATACGCAGTATTTT. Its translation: CASSTGTSGGTSTDTQYF.

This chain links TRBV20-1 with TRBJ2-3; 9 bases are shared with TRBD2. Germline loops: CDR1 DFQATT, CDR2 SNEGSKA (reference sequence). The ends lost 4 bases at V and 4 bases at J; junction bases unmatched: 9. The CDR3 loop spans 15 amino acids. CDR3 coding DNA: TGCAGTGCTATAGGGACTAGCAAATCCCCAGATACGCAGTATTTT. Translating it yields CSAIGTSKSPDTQYF.

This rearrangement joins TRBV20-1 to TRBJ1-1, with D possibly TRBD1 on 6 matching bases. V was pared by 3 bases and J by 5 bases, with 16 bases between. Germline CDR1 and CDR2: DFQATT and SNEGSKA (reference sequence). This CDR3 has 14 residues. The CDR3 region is CSARPGGGYTEAFF. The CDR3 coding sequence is TGCAGTGCTAGGCCCGGCGGGGGCTATACTGAAGCTTTCTTT.

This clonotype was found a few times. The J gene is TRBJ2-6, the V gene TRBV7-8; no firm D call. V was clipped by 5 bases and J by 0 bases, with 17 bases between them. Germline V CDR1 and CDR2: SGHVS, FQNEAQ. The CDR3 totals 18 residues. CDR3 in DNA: TGTGCCAGCAGCCCCCGGATGGGTTTTGTCTCTGGGGCCAACGTCCTGACTTTC. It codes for CASSPRMGFVSGANVLTF.

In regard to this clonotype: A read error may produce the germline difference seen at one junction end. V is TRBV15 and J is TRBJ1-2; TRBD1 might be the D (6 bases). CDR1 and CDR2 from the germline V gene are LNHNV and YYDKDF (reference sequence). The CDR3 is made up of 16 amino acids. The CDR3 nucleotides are TGTGCCACCGGCAGAGAGCCGGAAGGGGGAAACTATGGCTACACCTTC. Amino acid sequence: CATGREPEGGNYGYTF.

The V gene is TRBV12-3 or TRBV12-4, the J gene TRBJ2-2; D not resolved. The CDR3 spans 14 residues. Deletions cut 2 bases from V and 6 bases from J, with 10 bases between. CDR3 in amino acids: CASSLRSEAGELFF. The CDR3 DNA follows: TGTGCCAGCAGTTTAAGGTCCGAGGCCGGGGAGCTGTTTTTT.

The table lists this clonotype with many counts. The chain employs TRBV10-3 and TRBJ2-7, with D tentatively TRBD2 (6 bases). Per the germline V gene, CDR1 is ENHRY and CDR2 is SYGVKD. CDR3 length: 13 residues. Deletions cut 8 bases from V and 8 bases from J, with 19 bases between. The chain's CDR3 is CAISGTDGGKQYF. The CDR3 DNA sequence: TGTGCCATCTCCGGGACCGACGGGGGAAAGCAGTACTTC.

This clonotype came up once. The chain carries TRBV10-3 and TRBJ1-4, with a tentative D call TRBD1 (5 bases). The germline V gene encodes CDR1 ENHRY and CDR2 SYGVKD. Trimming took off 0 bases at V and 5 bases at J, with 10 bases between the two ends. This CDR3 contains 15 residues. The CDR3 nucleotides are TGTGCCATCAGTGAGTCGGGGCAGAACAATGAAAAACTGTTTTTT. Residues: CAISESGQNNEKLFF.

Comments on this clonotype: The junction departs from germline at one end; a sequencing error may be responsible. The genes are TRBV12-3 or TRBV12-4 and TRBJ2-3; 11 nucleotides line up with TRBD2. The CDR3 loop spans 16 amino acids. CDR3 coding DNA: TGTGCCAACAGTCCTCTGACTAGCGGGGGCACAGATACGCAGTATTTT. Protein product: CANSPLTSGGTDTQYF.

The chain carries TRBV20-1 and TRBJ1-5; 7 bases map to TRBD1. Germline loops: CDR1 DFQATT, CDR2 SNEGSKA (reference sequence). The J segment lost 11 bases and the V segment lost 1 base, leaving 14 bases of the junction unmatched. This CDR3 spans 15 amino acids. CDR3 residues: CSARAPGQLLMAQHF. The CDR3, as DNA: TGCAGTGCTAGAGCCCCGGGACAGCTCTTGATGGCCCAGCATTTT.

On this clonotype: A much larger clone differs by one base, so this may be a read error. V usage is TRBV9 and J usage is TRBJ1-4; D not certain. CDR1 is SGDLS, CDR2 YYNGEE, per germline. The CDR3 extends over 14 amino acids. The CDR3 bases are TGTACCAGCAGCGCGAACCCCAATGGGGAAAAACTGTTTTTT. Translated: CTSSANPNGEKLFF.

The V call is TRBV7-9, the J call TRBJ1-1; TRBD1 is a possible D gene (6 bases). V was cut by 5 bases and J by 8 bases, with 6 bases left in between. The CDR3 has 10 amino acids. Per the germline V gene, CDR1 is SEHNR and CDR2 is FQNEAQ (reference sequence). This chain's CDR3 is CASSGGEAFF. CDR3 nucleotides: TGTGCCAGCAGCGGGGGCGAAGCTTTCTTT.

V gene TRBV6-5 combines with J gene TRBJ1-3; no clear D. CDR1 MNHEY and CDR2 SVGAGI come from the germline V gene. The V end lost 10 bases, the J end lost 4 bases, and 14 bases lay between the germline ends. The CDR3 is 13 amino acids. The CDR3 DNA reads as TGTGCCATCACTGCCGGGCGCGGAAACACCATATATTTT. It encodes CAITAGRGNTIYF.

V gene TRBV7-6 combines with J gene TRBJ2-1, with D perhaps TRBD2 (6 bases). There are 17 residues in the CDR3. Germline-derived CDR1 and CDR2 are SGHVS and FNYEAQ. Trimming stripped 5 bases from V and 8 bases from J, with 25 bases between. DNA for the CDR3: TGTGCCAGCAGCACACGCTTCGATACGCGGGGTTTGGATGAGCAGTTCTTC. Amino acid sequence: CASSTRFDTRGLDEQFF.

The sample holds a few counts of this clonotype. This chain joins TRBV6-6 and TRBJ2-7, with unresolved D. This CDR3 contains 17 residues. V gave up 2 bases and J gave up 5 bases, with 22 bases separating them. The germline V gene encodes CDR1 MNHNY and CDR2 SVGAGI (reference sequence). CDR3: CASSYGTGVAFRDEQYF. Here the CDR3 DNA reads TGTGCCAGCAGTTACGGTACGGGTGTCGCATTTCGTGACGAGCAGTACTTC.